This TCR beta chain appears in the sequencing data of a study of shared clonotypes between healthy human individuals. TCRdb's copy holds only in-frame clones and misses some; the assay was immunoSEQ multiplex PCR. The sample shows nearly 600,000 clones, around 95% of them seen only once. V was shortened by 1 base and J by 8 bases, with 16 bases between the two germline ends. CDR3 size: 15 residues. The germline V gene has CDR1 SGHDT and CDR2 YYEEEE. Naive CD8 populations comprised CD45RO-negative cells positively selected for CCR7, excluding terminally differentiated effector memory CD45RA+ cells. Details on this clone: Its antigen is not identified.

Study-level points and caveats: A small donor pool kept down the genetic and exposure-history diversity that was represented.

Sample: naive CD8+ T cells sorted from blood. The receptor was isolated from a woman aged 25 to 39 in good health. The rearrangement uses TRBV5-6 and TRBJ2-1, with D perhaps matching TRBD1 (5 bases). This CDR3 is CASSLRGAIIDEQFF. CDR3 nucleotides: TGTGCCAGCAGCTTGCGTGGGGCGATAATAGATGAGCAGTTCTTC.